This TCR beta chain derives from a study of T-cell memory formation after mild COVID-19. 5'RACE, which relied on constant-segment primers, yielded TCR alpha and TCR beta cDNA libraries carrying sample barcodes and UMIs. TCRdb processed the 5' RACE reads anew with MiXCR; each CDR3 protein has one entry. This sample yields hundreds of thousands of distinct CDR3 sequences, of which about 18% are seen a single time; roughly 7.7% belongs to the top ten. This clonotype has more than one count but fewer than ten. The sequence derives from an adult woman who had mild COVID-19 (a few samples of this study predate the infection). Cell type and time point are not known. The source material was PBMCs or a T cell subset sorted from them (not recorded which).

The CDR3: CSVGHVYEQYF. CDR3 sequence (DNA): TGCAGCGTTGGCCACGTCTACGAGCAGTACTTC. The chain employs TRBV29-1 and TRBJ2-7, with D uncertain. The V gene lost 4 bases and the J gene lost 3 bases, with 7 bases spanning the gap. Germline CDR1 and CDR2: SQVTM and ANQGSEA. This CDR3 has 11 residues.